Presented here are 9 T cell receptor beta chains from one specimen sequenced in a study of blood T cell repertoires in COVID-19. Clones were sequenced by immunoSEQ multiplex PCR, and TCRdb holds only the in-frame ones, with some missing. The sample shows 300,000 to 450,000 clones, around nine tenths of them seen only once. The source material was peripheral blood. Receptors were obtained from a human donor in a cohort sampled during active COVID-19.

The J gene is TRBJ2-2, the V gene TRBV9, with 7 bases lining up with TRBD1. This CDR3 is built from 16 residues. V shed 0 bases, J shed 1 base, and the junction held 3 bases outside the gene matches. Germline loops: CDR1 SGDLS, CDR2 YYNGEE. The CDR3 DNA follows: TGTGCCAGCAGCGTAGCGACAGGGTGGAACACCGGGGAGCTGTTTTTT. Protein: CASSVATGWNTGELFF.

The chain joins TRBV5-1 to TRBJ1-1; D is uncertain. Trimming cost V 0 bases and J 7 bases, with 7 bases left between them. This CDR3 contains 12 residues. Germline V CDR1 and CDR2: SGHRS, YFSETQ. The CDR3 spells CASSLDGFEAFF. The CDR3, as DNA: TGCGCCAGCAGCTTGGACGGGTTTGAAGCTTTCTTT.

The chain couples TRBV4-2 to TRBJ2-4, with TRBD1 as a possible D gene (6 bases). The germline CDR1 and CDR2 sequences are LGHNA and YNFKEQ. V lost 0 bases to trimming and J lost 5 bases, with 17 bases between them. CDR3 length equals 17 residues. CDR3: CASSQDPSAAGENIQYF. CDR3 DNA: TGTGCCAGCAGCCAAGATCCTTCGGCGGCAGGGGAAAACATTCAGTACTTC.

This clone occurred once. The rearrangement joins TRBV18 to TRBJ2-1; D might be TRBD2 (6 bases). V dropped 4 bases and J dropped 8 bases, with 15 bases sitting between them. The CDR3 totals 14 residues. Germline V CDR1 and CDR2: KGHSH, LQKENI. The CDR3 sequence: CASSLRPGLHEQFF. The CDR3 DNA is TGTGCCAGCTCACTCAGACCGGGACTCCATGAGCAGTTCTTC.

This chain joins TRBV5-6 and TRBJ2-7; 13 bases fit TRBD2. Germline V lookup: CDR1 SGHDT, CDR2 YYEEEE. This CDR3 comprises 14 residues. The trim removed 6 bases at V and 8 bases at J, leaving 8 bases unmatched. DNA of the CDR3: TGTGCCAGCAAACGGACTAGCGGGGGTTACCAGCAGTACTTC. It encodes CASKRTSGGYQQYF.

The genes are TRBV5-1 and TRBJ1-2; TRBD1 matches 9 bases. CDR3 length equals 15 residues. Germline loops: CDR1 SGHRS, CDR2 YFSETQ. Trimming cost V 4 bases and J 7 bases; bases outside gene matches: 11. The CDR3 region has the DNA TGCGCCAGCAGCCCCCGGACAGGGGCCATGGGTGGCTACACCTTC. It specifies CASSPRTGAMGGYTF.

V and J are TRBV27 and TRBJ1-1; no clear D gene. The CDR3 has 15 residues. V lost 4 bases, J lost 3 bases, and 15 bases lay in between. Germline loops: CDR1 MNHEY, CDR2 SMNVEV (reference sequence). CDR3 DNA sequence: TGTGCCAGCAGTTCCAAATCGGACGGGGACACTGAAGCTTTCTTT. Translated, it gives CASSSKSDGDTEAFF.

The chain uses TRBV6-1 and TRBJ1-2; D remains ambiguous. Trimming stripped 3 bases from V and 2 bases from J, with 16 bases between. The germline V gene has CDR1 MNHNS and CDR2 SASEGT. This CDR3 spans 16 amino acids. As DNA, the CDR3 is TGTGCCAGCAGTGATCCCCGACTAGACGGAAACTATGGCTACACCTTC. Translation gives CASSDPRLDGNYGYTF.

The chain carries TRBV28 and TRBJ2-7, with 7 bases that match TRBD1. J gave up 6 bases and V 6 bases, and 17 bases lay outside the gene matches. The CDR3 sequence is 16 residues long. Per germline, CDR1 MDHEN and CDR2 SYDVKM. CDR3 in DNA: TGTGCCAGCAGCCTGATGAGAGGGGGCTCTACGGGCGAGCAGTACTTC. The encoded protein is CASSLMRGGSTGEQYF.